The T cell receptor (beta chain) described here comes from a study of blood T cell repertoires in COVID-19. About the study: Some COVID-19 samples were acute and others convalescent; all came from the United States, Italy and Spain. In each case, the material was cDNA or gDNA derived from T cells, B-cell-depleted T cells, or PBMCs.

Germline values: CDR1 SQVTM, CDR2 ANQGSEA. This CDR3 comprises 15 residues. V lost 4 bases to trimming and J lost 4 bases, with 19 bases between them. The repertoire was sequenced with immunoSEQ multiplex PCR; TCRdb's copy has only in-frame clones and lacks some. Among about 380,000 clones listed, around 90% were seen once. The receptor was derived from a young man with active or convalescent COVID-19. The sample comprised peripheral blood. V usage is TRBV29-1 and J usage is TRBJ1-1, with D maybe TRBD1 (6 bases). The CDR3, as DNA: TGCAGCGTTGGTTTTGGGGGCAGGGTGGGCACTGAAGCTTTCTTT. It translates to CSVGFGGRVGTEAFF.